One sample yielded the 6 T cell receptor beta chains listed below, sequenced in a study of shared clonotypes between healthy human individuals. Using immunoSEQ multiplex PCR, the repertoire was profiled, and TCRdb retains in-frame clones only, with some absent. The repertoire consists of 650,000 to 700,000 clones, with around 91% occurring once and the leading ten covering 30% to 40%. Sequencing was done on a sample of memory CD8+ T cells from PBMCs. Subset described: CD45RO+ cells pooled with CCR7-negative TemRA cells. All receptors derive from a man aged 18 to 29 in good health. Some clones in this sample may be carry-over from other donors' samples.

In regard to this clone: Other DNA sequences of this sample code for an identical CDR3. The chain carries TRBV27 and TRBJ2-7; TRBD1 matches 8 bases. Germline CDR1 reads MNHEY; CDR2 reads SMNVEV (reference sequence). Trimming removed 4 bases from V and 0 bases from J; junction bases left unmatched: 5. This CDR3 is 15 amino acids long. Here the CDR3 reads CASSSRQGSSYEQYF. The CDR3 DNA follows: TGTGCCAGCAGTTCTCGACAGGGGAGCTCCTACGAGCAGTACTTC.

This clone was recorded once. J is TRBJ1-1 and V is TRBV10-2, with no clear D. V was clipped by 8 bases and J by 1 base, with 8 bases between them. This CDR3 comprises 12 residues. CDR1 and CDR2 from the germline V gene are WSHSY and SAAADI. CDR3 DNA sequence: TGCGCCAGCGAGGGCCCGAACACTGAAGCTTTCTTT. Residues: CASEGPNTEAFF.

V and J are TRBV5-4 and TRBJ2-1; unclear D gene. CDR3 length: 13 amino acids. Trimming cost V 0 bases and J 10 bases, with 11 bases left between them. Germline V gives CDR1 SGHNT, CDR2 YYREEE (reference sequence). CDR3: CASSLGTLNEQFF. CDR3 DNA: TGTGCCAGCAGCTTGGGAACACTAAACGAGCAGTTCTTC.

This clone was seen a handful of times. The chain links TRBV11-1 to TRBJ2-7, with D tentatively TRBD1 (6 bases). The V end lost 1 base, the J end lost 5 bases, and 18 bases lay between the germline ends. Germline CDR1 is SGHAT and CDR2 is FQDESV (reference sequence). This CDR3 contains 16 residues. The CDR3 here is CASSLGTEQPTDEQYF. CDR3 nucleotide sequence: TGTGCCAGCAGCTTAGGGACAGAGCAACCCACAGACGAGCAGTACTTC.

This chain joins TRBV19 and TRBJ1-1; a weak D match, TRBD1 (5 bases). The CDR3 is 11 amino acids. V lost 7 bases and J lost 6, with 9 bases in between. Per germline, CDR1 LNHDA and CDR2 SQIVND (reference sequence). DNA for the CDR3: TGTGCCAGTATGGGACTGGCTGAAGCTTTCTTT. Amino acid sequence: CASMGLAEAFF.

The chain recombines TRBV6-1 with TRBJ2-2; the D is unclear. The CDR3 is 12 amino acids. The germline gives CDR1 MNHNS, CDR2 SASEGT. Trimming took off 7 bases at V and 3 bases at J, with 6 bases between the two ends. The CDR3 is CASILYTGELFF. In nucleotides, the CDR3 is TGTGCCAGCATTCTATACACCGGGGAGCTGTTTTTT.